This T cell receptor beta chain comes out of a study of OX40 agonist ivuxolimab in advanced cancers. In the study overall: Averaging about 60 years in age, with a range of about 23 to 80, the cohort was 80% to 90% male.

This CDR3 spans 16 amino acids. V lost 2 bases and J lost 0, with 12 bases in between. In germline, CDR1 is MNHEY, CDR2 SMNVEV (reference sequence). Profiling relied on immunoSEQ multiplex PCR, and the TCRdb table lists in-frame clones only, not all of them. The data hold 80,000 to 100,000 clones, with roughly 90% observed a single time. This receptor was identified in an adult with an advanced solid tumor such as melanoma, head and neck, liver or kidney cancer. The chain has TRBV27 and TRBJ2-3; D not certain. Sequencing used CD4+ or CD8+ T cells sorted from blood, obtained in a trial of the OX40 agonist ivuxolimab. The CDR3 loop reads CASSLGSYPSTDTQYF. DNA of the CDR3: TGTGCCAGCAGTTTAGGCAGCTATCCGAGCACAGATACGCAGTATTTT.